This TCR beta chain was sequenced for a study of cytomegalovirus exposure and HLA in healthy donors. Turning to the study itself: Per a later analysis, the roughly 670 first-cohort and 120 validation repertoires shared one platform.

The donors were part of the validation cohort, which consisted of over a hundred subjects and was separate from the first cohort of about 650 subjects. Only in-frame clones appear in the TCRdb table, and some are missing; sequencing was by immunoSEQ multiplex PCR. The repertoire holds about 260,000 clones, less than 95% seen once, with 2.5% to 3.5% in the top ten. The sequencing sample was made of PBMCs. This receptor was obtained from a woman aged 25 to 45 in good health and CMV-seronegative.

This CDR3 is CASSARRLGVPGGGETQYF. CDR3 nucleotide sequence: TGTGCCAGCAGTGCTCGGAGGCTCGGTGTCCCAGGGGGCGGAGAGACCCAGTACTTC. The chain combines TRBV6-1 with TRBJ2-5, with 8 bases lining up with TRBD1. This CDR3 spans 19 amino acids. V shed 4 bases and J 4 bases; nucleotides not matched to a gene: 20. CDR1 MNHNS and CDR2 SASEGT come from the germline V gene.